Only a few counts were recorded for the clone carrying this TCR beta chain. These data originate in a study of shared clonotypes between healthy human individuals. Selected positively for CCR7 and CD45RO-negative, naive CD8 cells excluded terminally differentiated effector memory CD45RA+ cells. Recent acute infections and vaccinations were absent in the healthy HIV-negative adult donors. The trim removed 8 bases at V and 9 bases at J, leaving 9 bases unmatched. The germline gives CDR1 MNHEY, CDR2 SMNVEV (reference sequence). The CDR3 loop spans 13 amino acids. Only in-frame clones appear in the TCRdb table, and some are missing; sequencing was by immunoSEQ multiplex PCR. The sample gives about 2.2 million clones, 90% to 95% of which show up once; under 2% is in the top ten.

Sequencing was carried out using naive CD8+ T cells from PBMCs. This TCR came from a man aged 18 to 35 in good health. Some clones in this sample may be carry-over from other donors' samples. This chain connects TRBV27 to TRBJ1-5, with 8 bases fitting TRBD1. The CDR3 bases are TGTGCCAGCCAGGACAGGGTGGGGATGCCCCAGCATTTT. It codes for CASQDRVGMPQHF.